The 11 T cell receptor beta chains in this list originate from one sample, sequenced in a study of CXCR3-negative and CXCR3-positive naive CD8 T cells. For these TCRs, the target antigens are not known. UMI-labeled 5' RACE TRB cDNA libraries were prepared from the cells. TCRdb reprocessed the 5' RACE reads and keeps a single row for each CDR3 protein, giving no DNA. The table lists under 150,000 distinct CDR3 sequences, with about 0.61% in the top ten. Study-wide results and caveats: The TRB CDR3s that CXCR3-positive naive cells carried were more hydrophobic than those of CXCR3-negative naive cells.

Material for sequencing was naive CXCR3+ CD8+ T cells from blood. Subset described: CD45RO-CCR7+CD27+CD95- naive CD8+ T cells expressing CXCR3 (TNR3+). The source of these receptors is a human donor in good health. Some clones in this sample may be carry-over from other donors' samples.

The chain has TRBV3-1 and TRBJ2-3; TCRdb outputs TRBD1, but without DNA this stays unchecked. Germline CDR1 and CDR2: LGHDT and YNNKEL (reference sequence). The CDR3 consists of 18 residues. The CDR3 reads CASSQDRRRNKRGDTQYF.

V is TRBV6-2 or TRBV6-3 and J is TRBJ1-1; TCRdb picks TRBD1, but there is no DNA to check that call. The CDR3 loop spans 15 amino acids. Germline V gene lookup returns CDR1 MNHEY and CDR2 SVGEGT. This CDR3 is CASGTQGTANTEAFF.

The chain joins TRBV12-3 or TRBV12-4 to TRBJ1-2; as DNA is missing, the TRBD1 call by TCRdb cannot be tested. The CDR3 loop spans 12 amino acids. Here the CDR3 reads CASRTGSYGYTF.

V is TRBV20-1 and J is TRBJ2-1; TCRdb's D gene call, TRBD1, goes unchecked for lack of DNA. CDR1 DFQATT and CDR2 SNEGSKA come from the germline V gene (reference sequence). The CDR3 contains 14 residues. This chain's CDR3 is CSARGWDTNNEQFF.

V gene TRBV2 combines with J gene TRBJ2-1. The germline V gene has CDR1 SNHLY and CDR2 FYNNEI. This CDR3 region has 15 residues. CDR3 protein: CASRGRMSSYNEQFF. Looking up the rest from reference TRBV2 and TRBJ2-1 gives the full variable domain: EPEVTQTPSHQVTQMGQEVILRCVPISNHLYFYWYRQILGQKVEFLVSFYNNEISEKSEIFDDQFSVERPDGSNFTLKIRSTKLEDSAMYFCASRGRMSSYNEQFFGPGTRLTVL.

This rearrangement joins TRBV13 to TRBJ2-2; absent DNA, TCRdb's TRBD1 call cannot be checked. From germline, CDR1 is PRHDT and CDR2 FYEKMQ (reference sequence). This CDR3 region has 16 residues. CDR3 protein: CASSLRAGFDTGELFF.

CDR3 protein: CSVVYEDRHEQYF. V usage is TRBV29-1 and J usage is TRBJ2-7; as DNA is missing, the TRBD1 call by TCRdb cannot be tested. In germline, CDR1 is SQVTM, CDR2 ANQGSEA. The CDR3 loop spans 13 amino acids.

The chain uses TRBV7-9 and TRBJ2-1; TCRdb's assignment of TRBD2 cannot be checked, as there is no DNA. The V gene's germline CDR1 is SEHNR and CDR2 FQNEAQ (reference sequence). The CDR3 extends over 15 amino acids. CDR3 region: CASGFSGGGPDEQFF.

The V gene is TRBV27, the J gene TRBJ1-5; TCRdb calls TRBD1, which cannot be checked without DNA. The CDR3 runs 13 residues. Per germline, CDR1 MNHEY and CDR2 SMNVEV (reference sequence). The CDR3 protein is CASSETGVQPQHF.

The chain's CDR3 is CATSELVRGGGDEKLFF. The chain links TRBV15 to TRBJ1-4; TCRdb outputs TRBD1, but without DNA this stays unchecked. This CDR3 has 17 residues. Per the germline V gene, CDR1 is LNHNV and CDR2 is YYDKDF (reference sequence).

This chain connects TRBV28 to TRBJ2-3; there is no DNA to check the TCRdb D call of TRBD2. The CDR3 totals 16 residues. Germline loops: CDR1 MDHEN, CDR2 SYDVKM. CDR3 protein: CASSSRLAGGLDTQYF.